Listed below are T cell receptor beta chains from one sample, sequenced in a study of regulatory T cells in long-lasting Graves disease. One entry per CDR3 protein, called by TCRdb with MiXCR from the multiplex PCR reads. Of about 540,000 distinct CDR3 sequences in the sample, around an eighth are singletons; the top ten hold about 9.1%. In addition, the sample was reused for a study of T cells in Graves' hyperthyroidism and ophthalmopathy.

The sample was peripheral blood mononuclear cells (PBMCs), taken at new diagnosis, from a patient treated with antithyroid drugs. All receptors come from a man in his thirties or forties with Graves disease. The CDR3 runs from the conserved cysteine through the conserved F or W. D genes are given only for firm matches. Size tells how often a clone was seen (once, few, many) or the class of an expanded clone, and some rows leave it out.

abundance: NA
d_gene: NA
j_gene: TRBJ1-5
v_gene: TRBV19
CDR3nt: TGTGCCAGACTCAAGTTAGGAGGGAGCAATCAGCCCCAGCATTTT
CDR3aa: CARLKLGGSNQPQHF

abundance: NA
d_gene: TRBD1
j_gene: TRBJ1-1
v_gene: TRBV20-1
CDR3nt: TGCAGTGCTAGAAGGGATCGGGGGACAGGGAGTAGAGCTTTCTTT
CDR3aa: CSARRDRGTGSRAFF

abundance: few
d_gene: NA
j_gene: TRBJ2-2
v_gene: TRBV11-3
CDR3nt: TGTGCCAGCAGCCCCAGCCTCACCGGGGAGCTGTTTTTT
CDR3aa: CASSPSLTGELFF

abundance: NA
d_gene: NA
j_gene: TRBJ1-2
v_gene: TRBV11-2
CDR3nt: TGTGCCAGCAGCGACCCGGGACACTTCACCTTC
CDR3aa: CASSDPGHFTF

abundance: many
d_gene: NA
j_gene: TRBJ1-5
v_gene: TRBV7-2
CDR3nt: TGTGCCAGCAGCTTAGCGGCAGGGGAGGGTCAGCCCCAGCATTTT
CDR3aa: CASSLAAGEGQPQHF

abundance: NA
d_gene: TRBD1
j_gene: TRBJ2-1
v_gene: TRBV12-3/TRBV12-4
CDR3nt: TGTGCCAGCAGTTTATATCGCGGGACAGGGGGTAGTGAGCAGTTCTTC
CDR3aa: CASSLYRGTGGSEQFF

abundance: many
d_gene: NA
j_gene: TRBJ1-1
v_gene: TRBV6-5
CDR3nt: TGTGCCAGCAGTTACGCGGGGACTGAAGCTTTCTTT
CDR3aa: CASSYAGTEAFF

abundance: few
d_gene: NA
j_gene: TRBJ2-3
v_gene: TRBV10-3
CDR3nt: TGTGCCATCAACTACGCGGCCCTCGCCACAGATACGCAGTATTTT
CDR3aa: CAINYAALATDTQYF

abundance: NA
d_gene: NA
j_gene: TRBJ2-7
v_gene: TRBV27
CDR3nt: TGTGCCAGCAGTCCAGCGGTCGGGAGTCGGCAGTACTTC
CDR3aa: CASSPAVGSRQYF

abundance: many
d_gene: NA
j_gene: TRBJ1-5
v_gene: TRBV9
CDR3nt: TGTGCCAGCTCTCCGGGACCTTCGGGCAATCAGCCCCAGCATTTT
CDR3aa: CASSPGPSGNQPQHF

abundance: many
d_gene: TRBD2
j_gene: TRBJ2-5
v_gene: TRBV12-3/TRBV12-4
CDR3nt: TGTGCCAGCAGTTTAGCGCTTCGCACTAGCGGGAGGGGACAAGAGACCCAGTACTTC
CDR3aa: CASSLALRTSGRGQETQYF

abundance: NA
d_gene: NA
j_gene: TRBJ2-7
v_gene: TRBV12-3/TRBV12-4
CDR3nt: TGTGCCAGCAGCTTGGAACAGCCTTACGAGCAGTACTTC
CDR3aa: CASSLEQPYEQYF

abundance: many
d_gene: TRBD1
j_gene: TRBJ2-1
v_gene: TRBV11-1
CDR3nt: TGTGCCAGCAGCTTAGGGTGGGACAGGTCCAATGAGCAGTTCTTC
CDR3aa: CASSLGWDRSNEQFF

abundance: many
d_gene: NA
j_gene: TRBJ2-7
v_gene: TRBV20-1
CDR3nt: TGCAGTGCCCATGGTTGGGGGGTAACCCACGAGCAGTACTTC
CDR3aa: CSAHGWGVTHEQYF

abundance: many
d_gene: NA
j_gene: TRBJ2-7
v_gene: TRBV2
CDR3nt: TGTGCCAGCAGTGTACAGGAGGCCTACGAGCAGTACTTC
CDR3aa: CASSVQEAYEQYF

abundance: many
d_gene: TRBD1
j_gene: TRBJ1-4
v_gene: TRBV28
CDR3nt: TGTGCCAGCAGACATGGGACAGCAGAAAAACTGTTTTTT
CDR3aa: CASRHGTAEKLFF

abundance: NA
d_gene: NA
j_gene: TRBJ2-7
v_gene: TRBV3-1
CDR3nt: TGTGCCAGCAGCCAAGGGATGACGGGCTACGAGCAGTACTTC
CDR3aa: CASSQGMTGYEQYF

abundance: NA
d_gene: NA
j_gene: TRBJ2-3
v_gene: TRBV10-1
CDR3nt: TGCGCCAGCAGTGAGTCGGGGTCAGATACGCAGTATTTT
CDR3aa: CASSESGSDTQYF

abundance: few
d_gene: TRBD2
j_gene: TRBJ2-5
v_gene: TRBV6-4
CDR3nt: TGTGCCAGCAGTGAAACTAGCGCCCAAGAGACCCAGTACTTC
CDR3aa: CASSETSAQETQYF

abundance: NA
d_gene: NA
j_gene: TRBJ1-1
v_gene: TRBV6-5
CDR3nt: TGTGCCAGCAGTTACTCGACCAGGAGCACTGAAGCTTTCTTT
CDR3aa: CASSYSTRSTEAFF

abundance: few
d_gene: TRBD1
j_gene: TRBJ2-2
v_gene: TRBV7-2
CDR3nt: TGTGCCAGCCCGGGACAGGGGAGCGGCACCGGGGAGCTGTTTTTT
CDR3aa: CASPGQGSGTGELFF

abundance: many
d_gene: NA
j_gene: TRBJ2-7
v_gene: TRBV28
CDR3nt: TGTGCCAGCAGTTTAGGGGTTGAATTCTCCTACGAGCAGTACTTC
CDR3aa: CASSLGVEFSYEQYF

abundance: many
d_gene: NA
j_gene: TRBJ2-1
v_gene: TRBV6-2/TRBV6-3
CDR3nt: TGTGCCAGCAGTTACGGCGGGGCCTTGTACAATGAGCAGTTCTTC
CDR3aa: CASSYGGALYNEQFF

abundance: many
d_gene: TRBD1
j_gene: TRBJ2-3
v_gene: TRBV29-1
CDR3nt: TGCAGCGGGGGACAGGGGGCGAGTAGTGCGAACGCTCCGCAGTATTTT
CDR3aa: CSGGQGASSANAPQYF

abundance: many
d_gene: TRBD2
j_gene: TRBJ2-7
v_gene: TRBV6-1
CDR3nt: TGTGCCACCCTCAGCGGGAGCTCCTACGAGCAGTACTTC
CDR3aa: CATLSGSSYEQYF

abundance: once
d_gene: TRBD2
j_gene: TRBJ2-1
v_gene: TRBV28
CDR3nt: TGTGCCAGCAGTTCGGGACTAGCGGGCCACAATGAGCAGTTCTTC
CDR3aa: CASSSGLAGHNEQFF

abundance: few
d_gene: NA
j_gene: TRBJ2-3
v_gene: TRBV20-1
CDR3nt: TGCAGTGCAATAGCGACAGATACGCAGTATTTT
CDR3aa: CSAIATDTQYF

abundance: many
d_gene: NA
j_gene: TRBJ1-2
v_gene: TRBV29-1
CDR3nt: TGCAGCGCAGTTATCCGCGGGGAGGGGAACTATGGCTACACCTTC
CDR3aa: CSAVIRGEGNYGYTF

abundance: few
d_gene: NA
j_gene: TRBJ2-7
v_gene: TRBV7-9
CDR3nt: TGTGCCAGCAGCTTAGCCCGAGGGGCTGGTTACGAGCAGTACTTC
CDR3aa: CASSLARGAGYEQYF

abundance: NA
d_gene: NA
j_gene: TRBJ2-1
v_gene: TRBV5-1
CDR3nt: TGCGCCAGCAGCGCTACAGGCTCCAATGAGCAGTTCTTC
CDR3aa: CASSATGSNEQFF

abundance: NA
d_gene: NA
j_gene: TRBJ2-2
v_gene: TRBV5-1
CDR3nt: TGCGCCAGCAGCTTGTTTCCGACAGGAGGGTCCGGGGAGCTGTTTTTT
CDR3aa: CASSLFPTGGSGELFF

abundance: many
d_gene: NA
j_gene: TRBJ2-7
v_gene: TRBV12-3/TRBV12-4
CDR3nt: TGTGCCAGCAGTGACATGTCCTACGAGCAGTACTTC
CDR3aa: CASSDMSYEQYF

abundance: NA
d_gene: NA
j_gene: TRBJ2-4
v_gene: TRBV20-1
CDR3nt: TGCAGTGCTAGAGAATCCTCGAGCGCCAAAAACATTCAGTACTTC
CDR3aa: CSARESSSAKNIQYF

abundance: NA
d_gene: NA
j_gene: TRBJ2-3
v_gene: TRBV3-1
CDR3nt: TGTGCCAGCAGCCGACTACATACGCAGTATTTT
CDR3aa: CASSRLHTQYF

abundance: many
d_gene: NA
j_gene: TRBJ1-5
v_gene: TRBV6-1
CDR3nt: TGTGCCAGCGGAATTAGGGACGGTCAGCCCCAGCATTTT
CDR3aa: CASGIRDGQPQHF

abundance: many
d_gene: NA
j_gene: TRBJ2-5
v_gene: TRBV28
CDR3nt: TGTGCCAGCAACTCAGACGGACATAAAGAGACCCAGTACTTC
CDR3aa: CASNSDGHKETQYF

abundance: NA
d_gene: NA
j_gene: TRBJ2-3
v_gene: TRBV18
CDR3nt: TGTGCCAGCTCACCACAGGCAACTGATACGCAGTATTTT
CDR3aa: CASSPQATDTQYF

abundance: many
d_gene: TRBD1
j_gene: TRBJ1-1
v_gene: TRBV10-3
CDR3nt: TGTGCCATCAGTGGCTGGACAGGGTTGGGAACTGAAGCTTTCTTT
CDR3aa: CAISGWTGLGTEAFF

abundance: many
d_gene: NA
j_gene: TRBJ2-3
v_gene: TRBV12-3/TRBV12-4
CDR3nt: TGTGCCAGCAGTGGTAGGTCAGATACGCAGTATTTT
CDR3aa: CASSGRSDTQYF

abundance: many
d_gene: NA
j_gene: TRBJ2-1
v_gene: TRBV5-1
CDR3nt: TGCGCCAGCAGCCTGCCCCGGGTTGGGGTCGATGAGCAGTTCTTC
CDR3aa: CASSLPRVGVDEQFF

abundance: many
d_gene: NA
j_gene: TRBJ2-5
v_gene: TRBV5-1
CDR3nt: TGCGCCAGCAGCTTGGTAGGGGACCAAGAGACCCAGTACTTC
CDR3aa: CASSLVGDQETQYF

abundance: NA
d_gene: NA
j_gene: TRBJ1-5
v_gene: TRBV4-2
CDR3nt: TGTGCCAGCAGCCAAGAACCGGGCGCGGGGCAGCCCCAGCATTTT
CDR3aa: CASSQEPGAGQPQHF

abundance: many
d_gene: NA
j_gene: TRBJ2-3
v_gene: TRBV7-3
CDR3nt: TGTGCCAGCAGCTCCGTTGGGGAGCAGACAGATACGCAGTATTTT
CDR3aa: CASSSVGEQTDTQYF

abundance: NA
d_gene: TRBD1
j_gene: TRBJ1-4
v_gene: TRBV5-1
CDR3nt: TGTGCCAGCAGCTTGAGGGACAGGGATAATGAAAAACTGTTTTTT
CDR3aa: CASSLRDRDNEKLFF

abundance: NA
d_gene: NA
j_gene: TRBJ2-7
v_gene: TRBV18
CDR3nt: TGTGCCAGCTCACCCGTACAGAGTTTGTACGAGCAGTACTTC
CDR3aa: CASSPVQSLYEQYF

abundance: many
d_gene: TRBD2
j_gene: TRBJ2-1
v_gene: TRBV7-6
CDR3nt: TGTGCCAGCAGCTTAGCGTCTAGCGGGAGTAGCGATGAGCAGTTCTTC
CDR3aa: CASSLASSGSSDEQFF

abundance: many
d_gene: TRBD2
j_gene: TRBJ2-1
v_gene: TRBV28
CDR3nt: TGTGCCAGCAGTCCACCCCTCGGCGGGAGTGGGGGTGAGCAGTTCTTC
CDR3aa: CASSPPLGGSGGEQFF

abundance: many
d_gene: NA
j_gene: TRBJ2-5
v_gene: TRBV24-1
CDR3nt: TGTGCCGCCAGTTCGGACGTCCAAGAGACCCAGTACTTC
CDR3aa: CAASSDVQETQYF

abundance: few
d_gene: NA
j_gene: TRBJ2-1
v_gene: TRBV24-1
CDR3nt: TGTGCCACCTCTACTAGAGACCATGAGCAGTTCTTC
CDR3aa: CATSTRDHEQFF

abundance: many
d_gene: NA
j_gene: TRBJ2-5
v_gene: TRBV12-3/TRBV12-4
CDR3nt: TGTGCCAGCGGGGGACGTGAAGAGACCCAGTACTTC
CDR3aa: CASGGREETQYF

abundance: many
d_gene: NA
j_gene: TRBJ2-7
v_gene: TRBV11-2
CDR3nt: TGTGCCAGCAGCCCCTTTTCGAGGGACGAGCAGTACTTC
CDR3aa: CASSPFSRDEQYF

abundance: many
d_gene: NA
j_gene: TRBJ2-7
v_gene: TRBV28
CDR3nt: TGTGCCAGCCTCAGCGCCGGCGGCGGCCGTGCTTACGAGCAGTACTTC
CDR3aa: CASLSAGGGRAYEQYF

abundance: many
d_gene: TRBD1
j_gene: TRBJ2-2
v_gene: TRBV30
CDR3nt: TGTGCCTGGAGTCGAAAGACAGGGGGATTTTCCGGGGAGCTGTTTTTT
CDR3aa: CAWSRKTGGFSGELFF

abundance: many
d_gene: TRBD2
j_gene: TRBJ2-3
v_gene: TRBV11-2
CDR3nt: TGTGCCTCGGGACTAGCAGTCACAGATACGCAGTATTTT
CDR3aa: CASGLAVTDTQYF

abundance: few
d_gene: NA
j_gene: TRBJ2-7
v_gene: TRBV5-1
CDR3nt: TGCGCCAGCAGCTTGGGAGGGCCGGGTTCCTACGAGCAGTACTTC
CDR3aa: CASSLGGPGSYEQYF

abundance: many
d_gene: NA
j_gene: TRBJ2-3
v_gene: TRBV7-9
CDR3nt: TGTGCCAGCAGCTCGGTGGCAGATACGCAGTATTTT
CDR3aa: CASSSVADTQYF

abundance: NA
d_gene: NA
j_gene: TRBJ1-1
v_gene: TRBV6-1
CDR3nt: TGTGCCAGCAGCCGGGGGGGGGGGCGAATATACACTGAAGCTTTCTTT
CDR3aa: CASSRGGGRIYTEAFF

abundance: many
d_gene: TRBD1
j_gene: TRBJ2-3
v_gene: TRBV5-1
CDR3nt: TGCGCCAGCAGCTTGGGGGACAGACCGAACCTTCGCACAGATACGCAGTATTTT
CDR3aa: CASSLGDRPNLRTDTQYF

abundance: many
d_gene: NA
j_gene: TRBJ2-6
v_gene: TRBV12-5
CDR3nt: TGTGCTAGTGGTTTTGGGGGAGGCTCTGGGGCCAACGTCCTGACTTTC
CDR3aa: CASGFGGGSGANVLTF